The 24 T cell receptor beta chains below were found in one sample sequenced in a study of blood T cell repertoires in COVID-19. The method was immunoSEQ multiplex PCR; TCRdb's version includes in-frame clones alone and lacks a portion of them. The profile shows around 100,000 clones, just under 80% of them singletons. The sequencing input was peripheral blood. All receptors derive from a woman aged 70-85 years with acute or convalescent COVID-19.

This clone has a single count. The gene calls are TRBV28 and TRBJ1-1; 7 bases fit TRBD1. The CDR3 has 15 amino acids. V shed 6 bases and J 7 bases; nucleotides not matched to a gene: 14. Germline V gives CDR1 MDHEN, CDR2 SYDVKM. The CDR3 sequence: CASSLIVTGQDEAFF. The CDR3 nucleotides are TGTGCCAGCAGCCTAATTGTGACAGGGCAAGATGAAGCTTTCTTT.

The chain joins TRBV7-9 to TRBJ2-7; TRBD1 is a possible D gene (5 bases). This CDR3 is built from 13 residues. Germline V gene data show CDR1 as SEHNR and CDR2 as FQNEAQ (reference sequence). Trimming took 3 bases from V and 7 from J, leaving 13 bases between them. This CDR3 is CASSFMQGSEQYF. The CDR3 nucleotides read TGTGCCAGCAGCTTTATGCAGGGTTCGGAGCAGTACTTC.

The chain recombines TRBV7-2 with TRBJ2-3; 10 nucleotides agree with TRBD2. From germline, CDR1 is SGHTA and CDR2 FQGNSA. V shed 0 bases, J shed 7 bases, and the junction held 4 bases outside the gene matches. This CDR3 comprises 15 residues. The DNA of the CDR3 is TGTGCCAGCAGCTTAGCACTAGCGGGGTCACATACGCAGTATTTT. Its translation: CASSLALAGSHTQYF.

This clone was counted between two and nine times. V gene TRBV19 combines with J gene TRBJ2-1; 11 bases agree with TRBD1. V was clipped by 4 bases and J by 7 bases; unmatched bases: 6. Germline V gene data show CDR1 as LNHDA and CDR2 as SQIVND (reference sequence). The CDR3 length is 15 residues. DNA for the CDR3: TGTGCCAGTAGTACCGGGACAGGGGGACCTAATGAGCAGTTCTTC. It encodes CASSTGTGGPNEQFF.

This chain joins TRBV9 and TRBJ2-2; 10 nucleotides align to TRBD1. CDR3 length: 17 amino acids. Germline V gene sequence: CDR1 SGDLS, CDR2 YYNGEE. The J segment lost 7 bases and the V segment lost 0 bases, leaving 9 bases of the junction unmatched. The CDR3 is CASSVGRRTGGVGELFF. The DNA for the CDR3 is TGTGCCAGCAGCGTAGGCCGCCGGACAGGGGGGGTCGGGGAGCTGTTTTTT.

The rearrangement links TRBV19 to TRBJ1-2; TRBD1 is a possible D gene (6 bases). There are 12 residues in the CDR3. Germline CDR1 LNHDA, CDR2 SQIVND (reference sequence). The ends were cut back, 7 bases at V and 7 bases at J, with 13 bases in the middle. CDR3 region: CASTTQGTGYTF. Written as DNA, the CDR3 is TGTGCCAGTACGACACAGGGTACTGGCTACACCTTC.

J is TRBJ1-1 and V is TRBV14, with D unresolved. The CDR3 length is 17 residues. Germline CDR1 reads SGHDN; CDR2 reads FVKESK. V lost 6 bases and J 0 bases, leaving 20 bases between the germline ends. CDR3 DNA: TGTGCCAGCAGACGGGCAGCAACGGGAATCCTGAACACTGAAGCTTTCTTT. Amino acids: CASRRAATGILNTEAFF.

The rearrangement uses TRBV30 and TRBJ1-4; D not certain. The ends were cut back, 1 base at V and 3 bases at J, with 9 bases in the middle. Germline lookup yields CDR1 GTSNPN and CDR2 SVGIG (reference sequence). This CDR3 is built from 14 residues. The CDR3 reads CAWSGGTANEKLFF. CDR3 DNA: TGTGCCTGGAGTGGAGGAACGGCTAATGAAAAACTGTTTTTT.

The chain couples TRBV6-6 to TRBJ1-1, with 7 bases matching TRBD1. The CDR3 covers 13 residues. The V segment lost 6 bases and the J segment 10 bases; nucleotides outside the gene matches: 11. Germline V lookup: CDR1 MNHNY, CDR2 SVGAGI (reference sequence). CDR3 coding DNA: TGTGCCAGCAGACCCCAGGGGGAACCGGGAGCTTTCTTT. Its protein product is CASRPQGEPGAFF.

CDR3 protein: CASRREGSLHF. DNA for the CDR3: TGCGCCAGCAGGAGGGAGGGATCCCTCCACTTT. The chain combines TRBV23-1 with TRBJ1-6; D gene ambiguous. TRBV23-1 is an ORF, with its function uncertain. V gave up 6 bases and J gave up 14 bases, with 11 bases separating them. The CDR3 sequence is 11 residues long.

This chain links TRBV7-7 with TRBJ1-5, with 8 bases identical to TRBD1. Germline CDR1 and CDR2: SSHAT and FNYEAQ (reference sequence). V dropped 4 bases and J dropped 1; count of bases not matched to a gene: 9. This CDR3 region has 17 residues. CDR3 sequence (DNA): TGTGCCAGCAGCTCACCTGACAGGGGAGAGAGCAATCAGCCCCAGCATTTT. Translated: CASSSPDRGESNQPQHF.

The chain employs TRBV18 and TRBJ1-2; 9 bases map to TRBD1. CDR3 size: 14 residues. Germline CDR1 is KGHSH and CDR2 is LQKENI. The J segment lost 6 bases and the V segment lost 6 bases, leaving 8 bases of the junction unmatched. CDR3 DNA: TGTGCCAGCTCGGGACAGGGTTTGGGGAATGGCTACACCTTC. Its translation: CASSGQGLGNGYTF.

CDR3 in DNA: TGCGCCAGCAGTGAGGACAGGGCCAACTATGGCTACACCTTC. Translating it yields CASSEDRANYGYTF. This sequence joins TRBV10-2 and TRBJ1-2; 7 bases match TRBD1. The CDR3 loop spans 14 amino acids. Per germline, CDR1 WSHSY and CDR2 SAAADI. The junction had 2 bases not matched to a gene; V was cut back by 2 bases and J by 2 bases.

This chain connects TRBV7-2 to TRBJ1-2, with D maybe TRBD1 (5 bases). With 2 bases removed from V and 0 bases from J, the gap between germline ends came to 10 bases. CDR3 length: 15 amino acids. Germline CDR1 is SGHTA and CDR2 is FQGNSA. The CDR3 sequence is CASSLRQRANYGYTF. CDR3 bases: TGTGCCAGCAGCTTACGACAGAGAGCTAACTATGGCTACACCTTC.

This chain uses TRBV7-3 with TRBJ2-1; D gene unclear. The CDR3 has 13 residues. V lost 5 bases, J lost 6 bases, and 11 bases lay in between. Germline values: CDR1 SGHTA, CDR2 FQGTGA. The CDR3 is CASSPQPTNEQFF. As DNA, the CDR3 is TGTGCCAGCAGCCCCCAACCTACCAATGAGCAGTTCTTC. The full variable domain, in which reference TRBV7-3 and TRBJ2-1 provide the parts outside the CDR3, is GAGVSQTPSNKVTEKGKYVELRCDPISGHTALYWYRQSLGQGPEFLIYFQGTGAADDSGLPNDRFFAVRPEGSVSTLKIQRTERGDSAVYLCASSPQPTNEQFFGPGTRLTVL.

J is TRBJ1-6 and V is TRBV12-3 or TRBV12-4; D not resolved. V was cut by 4 bases and J by 6 bases, with 7 bases left in between. The CDR3 is made up of 13 amino acids. The DNA for the CDR3 is TGTGCCAGCAGTTCACACCGTAATTCACCCCTCCACTTT. Residues: CASSSHRNSPLHF.

J is TRBJ1-2 and V is TRBV30, with 10 bases aligning to TRBD1. The CDR3 sequence is 14 residues long. Germline V gives CDR1 GTSNPN, CDR2 SVGIG (reference sequence). Trimming at V came to 1 base and at J to 8 bases, leaving 7 bases not matched to a gene. The CDR3 nucleotides read TGTGCCTGGAGTGCGGGACAGGGGAGCAGCGGCTACACCTTC. Its translation: CAWSAGQGSSGYTF.

The gene calls are TRBV5-1 and TRBJ1-4; D may be TRBD1 (6 bases). The germline gives CDR1 SGHRS, CDR2 YFSETQ. The CDR3 is 14 amino acids. V was clipped by 4 bases and J by 5 bases, with 12 bases between them. CDR3 sequence: CASSPDRPNEKLFF. CDR3 coding DNA: TGCGCCAGCAGCCCCGACAGGCCAAATGAAAAACTGTTTTTT. The full variable domain, rest sourced from reference TRBV5-1 and TRBJ1-4, is KAGVTQTPRYLIKTRGQQVTLSCSPISGHRSVSWYQQTPGQGLQFLFEYFSETQRNKGNFPGRFSGRQFSNSRSEMNVSTLELGDSALYLCASSPDRPNEKLFFGSGTQLSVL.

V is TRBV14 and J is TRBJ1-1, with D uncertain. Germline loops: CDR1 SGHDN, CDR2 FVKESK. Trimming removed 6 bases from V and 3 bases from J, with 14 bases in between. The length of the CDR3 is 14 residues. CDR3 in DNA: TGTGCCAGCAGGTCAAGCGGCAGATACACTGAAGCTTTCTTT. This codes for CASRSSGRYTEAFF.

V is TRBV6-4 and J is TRBJ2-1, with TRBD2 as a possible D gene (5 bases). Germline CDR1 is MRHNA and CDR2 is SNTAGT. V was shortened by 8 bases and J by 6 bases, with 11 bases between the two germline ends. CDR3 length: 12 residues. This CDR3 is CASSEGSNEQFF. DNA of the CDR3: TGTGCCAGCTCCGAGGGAAGCAATGAGCAGTTCTTC.

The V gene is TRBV4-1, the J gene TRBJ2-3, with D perhaps TRBD1 (7 bases). Trimming took 4 bases from V and 0 from J, leaving 11 bases between them. This CDR3 spans 15 amino acids. Germline CDR1 is MGHRA and CDR2 is YSYEKL. Here the CDR3 DNA reads TGCGCCAGCAGCCCACAGGGGAGGAGCACAGATACGCAGTATTTT. Protein: CASSPQGRSTDTQYF.

The V gene is TRBV10-2, the J gene TRBJ2-3; TRBD1 might be the D (5 bases). The CDR3 runs to 14 residues. Germline CDR1 reads WSHSY; CDR2 reads SAAADI. The ends were cut back, 0 bases at V and 5 bases at J, with 9 bases in the middle. This chain's CDR3 is CASSESGREDTQYF. CDR3 sequence (DNA): TGCGCCAGCAGTGAGTCGGGCAGGGAAGATACGCAGTATTTT.

Points on this clone: The sample contains more than one DNA sequence encoding this CDR3. The gene calls are TRBV14 and TRBJ2-5; 11 bases fit TRBD2. J lost 2 bases, V lost 1 base, and 3 bases had no gene match. Germline V gene data show CDR1 as SGHDN and CDR2 as FVKESK. This CDR3 region has 16 residues. CDR3 sequence reads: CASSQGLAGGQETQYF. The CDR3 DNA is TGTGCCAGCAGCCAAGGGCTAGCGGGGGGACAAGAGACCCAGTACTTC.

The chain couples TRBV19 to TRBJ1-5, with TRBD1 matching 8 bases. The V gene's germline CDR1 is LNHDA and CDR2 SQIVND (reference sequence). V shed 3 bases, J shed 7 bases, and the junction held 5 bases outside the gene matches. The CDR3 has 14 residues. The CDR3 coding sequence is TGTGCCAGTAGTATGGCAGGGGGCGGACAGCCCCAGCATTTT. This encodes CASSMAGGGQPQHF.